This T cell receptor (beta chain) was profiled in a study of OX40 agonist ivuxolimab in advanced cancers. Study at large: Patients were around 83% male with ages roughly 23 to 79, mean approximately 55. Patients with prior anti-PD-1, anti-PD-L1 or anti-CTLA-4 therapy were eligible; 40% had some. Patients achieving partial responses numbered three: one hepatocellular carcinoma case and two cutaneous melanoma cases. Study-wide findings and caveats: Still undetermined is the antigen specificity of the expanded peripheral T cells.

The protocol was immunoSEQ multiplex PCR, while the TCRdb copy is restricted to in-frame clones and leaves out a portion. The sample consists of 90,000 or so clones, roughly nine tenths of them appearing once. On this clone: What it binds is unknown.

The sequence derives from an adult with an advanced solid tumor such as melanoma, head and neck, liver or kidney cancer. This sample comprised CD4+ or CD8+ T cells sorted from blood, obtained in a trial of the OX40 agonist ivuxolimab.

This CDR3 reads CASSGPGATGELFF. As DNA, the CDR3 is TGTGCCAGCAGCGGACCAGGGGCCACCGGGGAGCTGTTTTTT. The chain is built from TRBV7-6 and TRBJ2-2; D is perhaps TRBD1 (6 bases). The V end lost 5 bases, the J end lost 4 bases, and 11 bases lay between the germline ends. The CDR3 runs to 14 residues. CDR1 and CDR2 from the germline V gene are SGHVS and FNYEAQ.